This T cell receptor (beta chain) was sequenced in a study of siplizumab effects on memory and regulatory T cells. This clone was seen once. Clones were sequenced by immunoSEQ multiplex PCR, and TCRdb holds only the in-frame ones, with some missing. The sample has some 100,000 clones; about 93% are singletons. Germline lookup yields CDR1 MNHEY and CDR2 SVGAGI. V was clipped by 5 bases and J by 4 bases; unmatched bases: 7. The CDR3 loop spans 15 amino acids. The origin of this receptor is a human donor in good health. Sample: non-Treg CD4+ T cells sorted from blood. The rearrangement joins TRBV6-5 to TRBJ2-1; the match to TRBD2 covers 8 bases. CDR3 in amino acids: CASSGSGGGYNEQFF. The CDR3 DNA follows: TGTGCCAGCAGTGGAAGCGGGGGAGGGTACAATGAGCAGTTCTTC.